The clone carrying this T cell receptor beta chain was seen a few times. The germline CDR1 and CDR2 sequences are SGDLS and YYNGEE. CDR3 length: 15 amino acids. Trimming took 0 bases from V and 10 from J, leaving 17 bases between them. Amplified TCR beta CDR3 regions came from RNA transcripts. In the first-round RT-PCR of the TCR CDR3, the HTBI primer set was used. TCRdb re-called the multiplex PCR reads through MiXCR, storing one row per CDR3 protein. The data hold 300,000 to 500,000 distinct CDR3 sequences, with about 15% observed a single time. These data belong to a study of T cells in Graves' hyperthyroidism and ophthalmopathy. Overall study: Before any treatment, at initial diagnosis, peripheral blood was collected.

This rearrangement joins TRBV9 to TRBJ2-1; D ambiguous. The clonotype was recovered from a woman aged 25 to 39 with Graves' hyperthyroidism. Sequenced material: blood. The CDR3 sequence is CASSVVVGPTREQFF. In DNA, the CDR3 is TGTGCCAGCAGCGTAGTTGTCGGGCCTACACGGGAGCAGTTCTTC.